Below, 23 T cell receptor beta chains from the same sample are listed, as sequenced in a study of CD8 T cells in Susac syndrome. Random hexamers served to reverse transcribe roughly 0.45 to 1 ug RNA. TCRdb re-called the immunoSEQ multiplex PCR reads with MiXCR, one entry per CDR3 protein. Among 65,000 to 100,000 distinct CDR3 sequences listed, approximately 96% were seen once. Sequencing was done on a sample of CD8+ T cells from PBMCs. The receptors come from a human donor with Susac syndrome.

The chain carries TRBV7-9 and TRBJ2-1, with 12 bases matching TRBD2. The germline CDR1 and CDR2 sequences are SEHNR and FQNEAQ (reference sequence). This CDR3 has 15 residues. V was clipped by 4 bases and J by 5 bases; unmatched bases: 3. CDR3 sequence: CASSSGLAGHNEQFF. The CDR3 coding sequence is TGTGCCAGCAGCTCGGGACTAGCGGGCCACAATGAGCAGTTCTTC. The full variable domain, with the rest looked up from reference TRBV7-9 and TRBJ2-1, is DTGVSQNPRHKITKRGQNVTFRCDPISEHNRLYWYRQTLGQGPEFLTYFQNEAQLEKSRLLSDRFSAERPKGSFSTLEIQRTEQGDSAMYLCASSSGLAGHNEQFFGPGTRLTVL.

V and J are TRBV29-1 and TRBJ1-1; perhaps TRBD1 as D (6 bases). Germline assignment: CDR1 SQVTM and CDR2 ANQGSEA. Trimming stripped 8 bases from V and 1 base from J, with 11 bases between. The CDR3 length is 12 residues. CDR3 loop: CSTWTENTEAFF. The CDR3 DNA is TGCAGCACCTGGACAGAGAACACTGAAGCTTTCTTT.

J is TRBJ2-3 and V is TRBV20-1; either TRBD1 or TRBD2 may fit D (6 bases each). V was clipped by 6 bases and J by 5 bases, with 9 bases between them. The CDR3 length is 11 residues. The germline CDR1 and CDR2 sequences are DFQATT and SNEGSKA (reference sequence). CDR3 residues: CSAEGGDTQYF. As DNA, the CDR3 is TGCAGTGCCGAGGGGGGAGATACGCAGTATTTT.

This chain links TRBV7-9 with TRBJ2-1; D remains unclear. V was clipped by 7 bases and J by 7 bases, with 20 bases between them. CDR1 and CDR2 (germline): SEHNR, FQNEAQ (reference sequence). This CDR3 is 15 amino acids long. CDR3 DNA sequence: TGTGCCAGCATGGGTAAGGGCAGACCAATTAATGAGCAGTTCTTC. It encodes CASMGKGRPINEQFF.

The chain combines TRBV29-1 with TRBJ1-2, with D possibly being TRBD1 (6 bases). The V and J ends lost 6 bases and 2 bases respectively, with 13 bases between them. The CDR3 consists of 13 residues. CDR1 and CDR2 (germline): SQVTM, ANQGSEA. The CDR3 reads CSVSGAQNYGYTF. The CDR3 DNA is TGCAGCGTATCGGGGGCGCAAAACTATGGCTACACCTTC.

V and J are TRBV27 and TRBJ1-2; D perhaps matches TRBD1 (5 bases). This CDR3 has 13 residues. Germline V CDR1 and CDR2: MNHEY, SMNVEV (reference sequence). Between the trimmed V and J ends, which lost 8 bases and 7 bases, there was a span of 17 bases. This CDR3 reads CASYGGIPRGYTF. CDR3 nucleotides: TGTGCCAGCTATGGGGGGATCCCTCGTGGCTACACCTTC.

The chain has TRBV29-1 and TRBJ2-2; D is unclear. V dropped 3 bases and J dropped 0 bases, with 8 bases sitting between them. The CDR3 consists of 14 residues. Germline CDR1 reads SQVTM; CDR2 reads ANQGSEA. In DNA form, the CDR3 reads TGCAGCGTTGATTGGCCGACGAACACCGGGGAGCTGTTTTTT. Residues: CSVDWPTNTGELFF.

The V gene is TRBV29-1, the J gene TRBJ1-2; no reliable D call. The CDR3 loop spans 13 amino acids. V was trimmed by 7 bases and J by 3 bases, leaving 15 bases between them. The V gene's germline CDR1 is SQVTM and CDR2 ANQGSEA. The CDR3 spells CSARPDDDYGYTF. In nucleotides, the CDR3 is TGCAGCGCCAGGCCCGACGACGACTATGGCTACACCTTC.

The chain couples TRBV18 to TRBJ2-1, with 10 nucleotides matching TRBD1. J lost 6 bases, V lost 2 bases, and 4 bases had no gene match. The V gene's germline CDR1 is KGHSH and CDR2 LQKENI. This CDR3 has 15 residues. This CDR3 is CASSPARTGGNEQFF. DNA of the CDR3: TGTGCCAGCTCACCAGCTCGGACAGGGGGCAATGAGCAGTTCTTC. Complete variable domain (other parts from reference TRBV18 and TRBJ2-1): NAGVMQNPRHLVRRRGQEARLRCSPMKGHSHVYWYRQLPEEGLKFMVYLQKENIIDESGMPKERFSAEFPKEGPSILRIQQVVRGDSAAYFCASSPARTGGNEQFFGPGTRLTVL.

V and J are TRBV14 and TRBJ2-7; TRBD1 aligns across 7 bases. V was pared by 1 base and J by 2 bases, with 5 bases of the junction left unmatched. The CDR3 covers 15 residues. Germline loops: CDR1 SGHDN, CDR2 FVKESK. CDR3 DNA: TGTGCCAGCAGCCAAGCGGGAAGGGGGCCCTACGAGCAGTACTTC. Translation: CASSQAGRGPYEQYF. Based on the CDR3 plus reference TRBV14 and TRBJ2-7, the full variable domain is EAGVTQFPSHSVIEKGQTVTLRCDPISGHDNLYWYRRVMGKEIKFLLHFVKESKQDESGMPNNRFLAERTGGTYSTLKVQPAELEDSGVYFCASSQAGRGPYEQYFGPGTRLTVT.

V usage is TRBV28 and J usage is TRBJ1-5; D remains unclear. Germline loops: CDR1 MDHEN, CDR2 SYDVKM. Trimming left V 2 bases short and J 5 bases short, with 4 bases between. This CDR3 contains 12 residues. The CDR3 DNA follows: TGTGCCAGCAGTTTAGTCTATCAGCCCCAGCATTTT. Translated: CASSLVYQPQHF.

This rearrangement joins TRBV28 to TRBJ2-7; D uncertain. In germline, CDR1 is MDHEN, CDR2 SYDVKM. The CDR3 contains 11 residues. V lost 2 bases and J lost 5, with 4 bases in between. CDR3 loop: CASSLVDEQYF. The DNA of the CDR3 is TGTGCCAGCAGTTTAGTGGACGAGCAGTACTTC.

The chain employs TRBV6-5 and TRBJ2-2; 7 positions agree with TRBD2. V shed 5 bases, J shed 0 bases, and the junction held 0 bases outside the gene matches. The CDR3 consists of 14 residues. Germline V gives CDR1 MNHEY, CDR2 SVGAGI. The CDR3 coding sequence is TGTGCCAGCAGTAGCGGGGCGAACACCGGGGAGCTGTTTTTT. Translated, it gives CASSSGANTGELFF.

This chain links TRBV13 with TRBJ2-1; D is uncertain. From germline, CDR1 is PRHDT and CDR2 FYEKMQ (reference sequence). The CDR3 spans 15 residues. V shed 5 bases and J shed 0 bases, with 11 bases lying between them. The CDR3 loop reads CASSADFSSYNEQFF. CDR3 DNA sequence: TGTGCCAGCAGCGCCGACTTCAGCTCCTACAATGAGCAGTTCTTC.

The CDR3 protein is CASSPGVSGSGNEQFF. The CDR3 DNA sequence: TGTGCCAGCAGCCCCGGGGTTAGCGGGAGTGGCAATGAGCAGTTCTTC. The chain links TRBV9 to TRBJ2-1; 9 bases are shared with TRBD2. Germline V gene lookup returns CDR1 SGDLS and CDR2 YYNGEE. J was trimmed by 6 bases and V by 4 bases; bases with no gene match: 11. The CDR3 loop spans 16 amino acids.

This chain links TRBV9 with TRBJ1-2; TRBD1 matches 7 bases. Germline CDR1 and CDR2: SGDLS and YYNGEE. This CDR3 has 14 amino acids. The junction had 3 bases not matched to a gene; V was cut back by 3 bases and J by 1 base. For the CDR3, the DNA is TGTGCCAGCAGCGAGACAGGGTTTAACTATGGCTACACCTTC. Encoded protein: CASSETGFNYGYTF.

The V gene is TRBV5-6, the J gene TRBJ2-5; 9 bases match TRBD1. The CDR3 sequence is 14 residues long. V lost 0 bases, J lost 4 bases, and 1 base stayed unmatched. Germline V gives CDR1 SGHDT, CDR2 YYEEEE. DNA for the CDR3: TGTGCCAGCAGCTTGGGGACAGGGGTAGAGACCCAGTACTTC. This gives the protein CASSLGTGVETQYF.

The chain carries TRBV7-8 and TRBJ1-6, with unresolved D. Germline lookup yields CDR1 SGHVS and CDR2 FQNEAQ. V gave up 5 bases and J gave up 8 bases, with 16 bases separating them. This CDR3 comprises 15 residues. Written as DNA, the CDR3 is TGTGCCAGCAGCCAGAGGGCCGCGAGCCATTCACCCCTCCACTTT. This sequence encodes CASSQRAASHSPLHF. The full variable domain, with the rest looked up from reference TRBV7-8 and TRBJ1-6, is GAGVSQSPRYKVAKRGQDVALRCDPISGHVSLFWYQQALGQGPEFLTYFQNEAQLDKSGLPSDRFFAERPEGSVSTLKIQRTQQEDSAVYLCASSQRAASHSPLHFGNGTRLTVT.

This sequence joins TRBV29-1 and TRBJ2-2; maybe TRBD1 (5 bases). Germline CDR1 is SQVTM and CDR2 is ANQGSEA. The CDR3 consists of 11 residues. The V gene lost 7 bases and the J gene lost 4 bases, with 7 bases spanning the gap. DNA of the CDR3: TGCAGCGGACAGCTCACCGGGGAGCTGTTTTTT. Protein product: CSGQLTGELFF.

The chain carries TRBV5-6 and TRBJ2-1; 10 positions match TRBD1. The CDR3 consists of 14 residues. From germline, CDR1 is SGHDT and CDR2 YYEEEE. After removal of 2 bases from V and 5 bases from J, the junction contained 1 base not matched to a gene. CDR3 sequence: CASSFGTGDNEQFF. The CDR3, as DNA: TGTGCCAGCAGCTTCGGGACAGGGGACAATGAGCAGTTCTTC.

The chain recombines TRBV15 with TRBJ2-5, with 7 nucleotides matching TRBD2. The J segment lost 5 bases and the V segment lost 0 bases, leaving 9 bases of the junction unmatched. Germline-derived CDR1 and CDR2 are LNHNV and YYDKDF (reference sequence). The CDR3 is 16 amino acids. CDR3 sequence: CATSRENGRFRETQYF. Written as DNA, the CDR3 is TGTGCCACCAGCAGAGAGAACGGGAGGTTCAGGGAGACCCAGTACTTC.

This clonotype was picked up one time. V gene TRBV19 combines with J gene TRBJ1-2; D gene ambiguous. CDR1 is LNHDA, CDR2 SQIVND, per germline (reference sequence). V was shortened by 3 bases and J by 1 base, with 9 bases between the two germline ends. This CDR3 comprises 14 residues. The CDR3 loop is CASSIPGINYGYTF. For the CDR3, the DNA is TGTGCCAGTAGTATCCCGGGGATTAACTATGGCTACACCTTC.

The chain uses TRBV5-1 and TRBJ1-1; a possible D gene is TRBD1 (6 bases). The CDR3 totals 12 residues. The germline V gene encodes CDR1 SGHRS and CDR2 YFSETQ. Between the trimmed V and J ends, which lost 8 bases and 1 base, there was a span of 9 bases. The CDR3 DNA sequence: TGCGCCAGTACGGGACAGAACACTGAAGCTTTCTTT. Translated, it gives CASTGQNTEAFF.